The 9 T cell receptor beta chains given below trace back to one sample, sequenced in a study of blood T cell repertoires in COVID-19. Clones were sequenced by immunoSEQ multiplex PCR, and TCRdb holds only the in-frame ones, with some missing. The repertoire has 350,000 to 400,000 clones, 80% to 90% of them found once; the top ten carry less than 1.2%. Sequencing input: PBMCs or T cells enriched from blood (not recorded which). These receptor sequences come from a man younger than 30 who had recovered from COVID-19.

This chain uses TRBV7-2 with TRBJ2-5; 7 bases fit TRBD1. V shed 4 bases and J 5 bases; nucleotides not matched to a gene: 7. CDR3 size: 14 residues. Germline V gene lookup returns CDR1 SGHTA and CDR2 FQGNSA. The CDR3 sequence is CASSYQTGVETQYF. DNA for the CDR3: TGTGCCAGCAGCTACCAAACAGGGGTCGAGACCCAGTACTTC. Full variable domain (remainder filled in from reference TRBV7-2 and TRBJ2-5): GAGVSQSPSNKVTEKGKDVELRCDPISGHTALYWYRQSLGQGLEFLIYFQGNSAPDKSGLPSDRFSAERTGGSVSTLTIQRTQQEDSAVYLCASSYQTGVETQYFGPGTRLLVL.

The V call is TRBV7-9, the J call TRBJ1-1; D perhaps matches TRBD1 (5 bases). Trimming took 1 base from V and 7 from J, leaving 7 bases between them. CDR1 is SEHNR, CDR2 FQNEAQ, per germline (reference sequence). The CDR3 runs 12 residues. CDR3 residues: CASSLGGDEAFF. In DNA, the CDR3 is TGTGCCAGCAGCTTAGGGGGGGATGAAGCTTTCTTT.

The V and J genes are TRBV7-9 and TRBJ1-1; D might be TRBD1 (5 bases). V shed 4 bases and J shed 2 bases, with 17 bases lying between them. This CDR3 spans 16 amino acids. Germline V gene data show CDR1 as SEHNR and CDR2 as FQNEAQ (reference sequence). The CDR3 spells CASSSAKTVTNTEAFF. DNA for the CDR3: TGTGCCAGCAGCTCAGCTAAGACAGTGACCAACACTGAAGCTTTCTTT.

This chain joins TRBV21-1 and TRBJ2-1; the table assigns TRBD1, which was not confirmed against the DNA. TRBV21-1 is marked as a pseudogene. The CDR3 is made up of 17 amino acids. CDR3: CASSKGRWDRADNEQFF. CDR3 bases: TGTGCCAGCAGCAAGGGAAGGTGGGACAGGGCCGACAATGAGCAGTTCTTC.

This chain links TRBV6-5 with TRBJ2-5, with 7 bases matching TRBD1. Per the germline V gene, CDR1 is MNHEY and CDR2 is SVGAGI. CDR3 length: 14 amino acids. V lost 4 bases to trimming and J lost 9 bases; unmatched junction nucleotides: 11. CDR3 sequence reads: CASSSGQTFRAQYF. The CDR3 DNA is TGTGCCAGCAGTTCGGGACAGACATTTAGGGCCCAGTACTTC.

Regarding this clone: This specimen includes other DNA sequences encoding the same CDR3. The CDR3: CASSGGQGYQPQHF. The CDR3 nucleotides read TGTGCCAGCAGTGGGGGGCAGGGGTATCAGCCCCAGCATTTT. V is TRBV2 and J is TRBJ1-5, with D possibly being TRBD1 (6 bases). In germline, CDR1 is SNHLY, CDR2 FYNNEI. Trimming left V 4 bases short and J 5 bases short, with 12 bases between. This CDR3 comprises 14 residues. The whole variable domain, filled in from reference TRBV2 and TRBJ1-5, reads EPEVTQTPSHQVTQMGQEVILRCVPISNHLYFYWYRQILGQKVEFLVSFYNNEISEKSEIFDDQFSVERPDGSNFTLKIRSTKLEDSAMYFCASSGGQGYQPQHFGDGTRLSIL.

This clone has a handful of counts. The CDR3 reads CASSSAGGRTDTQYF. CDR3 coding DNA: TGCGCCAGCAGCTCTGCGGGGGGACGCACAGATACGCAGTATTTT. The rearrangement uses TRBV5-1 and TRBJ2-3; 8 positions agree with TRBD2. The CDR3 totals 15 residues. The V segment lost 3 bases and the J segment 1 base; nucleotides outside the gene matches: 4. Germline-derived CDR1 and CDR2 are SGHRS and YFSETQ.

The chain uses TRBV4-1 and TRBJ1-6; 8 bases fit TRBD1. Germline V gives CDR1 MGHRA, CDR2 YSYEKL. This CDR3 is built from 14 residues. V was clipped by 4 bases and J by 10 bases; unmatched bases: 6. The DNA of the CDR3 is TGCGCCAGCAGCCGGACAGGGTACTCATCACCCCTCCACTTT. Its protein is CASSRTGYSSPLHF.

The chain combines TRBV6-5 with TRBJ1-1; 8 bases match TRBD1. The CDR3 spans 14 residues. Germline V gene sequence: CDR1 MNHEY, CDR2 SVGAGI. V was pared by 7 bases and J by 9 bases, with 13 bases of the junction left unmatched. The CDR3 is CASITPGQAKKAFF. In DNA form, the CDR3 reads TGTGCCAGCATTACTCCGGGACAGGCTAAGAAAGCTTTCTTT.